This T cell receptor (beta chain) was identified in a study of response to subunit inactivated influenza vaccine. A remark on this clonotype: Its antigen is undetermined.

This CDR3 has 13 residues. V lost 1 base, J lost 9 bases, and 10 bases lay in between. Each CDR3 protein is one row after TCRdb ran MiXCR on the RT-PCR reads. The data show more than 700,000 distinct CDR3 sequences, roughly 20% seen once. Findings and caveats of the study: There was a suggestion from the authors that each seasonal influenza vaccination recruits few new T cells.

The receptor comes from a man aged 45-60 years who received an inactivated influenza vaccine. The material was PBMCs from blood, obtained more than 4 days after vaccination. The chain joins TRBV12-3 or TRBV12-4 to TRBJ2-1; D is undetermined. CDR3 sequence: CASSLEVLVEQFF. The CDR3 region has the DNA TGTGCCAGCAGTTTAGAGGTATTGGTTGAGCAGTTCTTC.